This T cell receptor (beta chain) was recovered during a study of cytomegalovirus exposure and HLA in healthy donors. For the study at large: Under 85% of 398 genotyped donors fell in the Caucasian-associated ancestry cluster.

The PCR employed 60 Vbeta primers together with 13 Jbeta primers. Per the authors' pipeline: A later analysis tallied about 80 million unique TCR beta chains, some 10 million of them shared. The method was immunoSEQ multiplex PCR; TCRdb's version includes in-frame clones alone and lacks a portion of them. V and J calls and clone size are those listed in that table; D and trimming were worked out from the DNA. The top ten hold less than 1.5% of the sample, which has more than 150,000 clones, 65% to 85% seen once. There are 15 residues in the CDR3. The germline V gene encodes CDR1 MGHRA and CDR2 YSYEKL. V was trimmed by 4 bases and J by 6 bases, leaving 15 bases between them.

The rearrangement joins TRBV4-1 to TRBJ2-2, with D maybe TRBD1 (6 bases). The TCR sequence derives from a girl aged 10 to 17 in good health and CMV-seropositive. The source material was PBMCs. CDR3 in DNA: TGCGCCAGCAGCCCCCACCACGACAGGCCCGGGGAGCTGTTTTTT. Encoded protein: CASSPHHDRPGELFF.